This entry lists 2 T cell receptor beta chains sequenced from one sample in a study of cytomegalovirus exposure and HLA in healthy donors (dated by TCRdb to between 2016 and 2019). Library creation used the immunoSEQ multiplex PCR assay. The table comes from immuneACCESS by way of TCRdb, which keeps in-frame sequences with V and J called. Part of the clones is missing from these tables; in studies checked, under half for an unresolved V gene and the rest for unknown reasons. A total of about 130,000 clones appear in this sample, about 95% of them only once. Around 1.9% of the sample rests with the top ten. Input material: PBMCs. These receptors were collected from a man aged 18 to 30 in good health and CMV-seropositive.

The chain is built from TRBV29-1 and TRBJ2-5; 8 nucleotides align to TRBD1. CDR1 is SQVTM and CDR2 is ANQGSEA in the germline V gene. Unmatched junction bases numbered 9, after V lost 2 bases and J lost 4 bases. The CDR3 has 15 residues. The DNA of the CDR3 is TGCAGCGTTGAAAGCAAGGGACAGGTCCCAGAGACCCAGTACTTC. The encoded protein is CSVESKGQVPETQYF.

In regard to this clone: Germline and junction disagree at one end, which may indicate a read error. The gene calls are TRBV6-1 and TRBJ1-1; no firm D call. The CDR3 runs to 11 residues. Germline loops: CDR1 MNHNS, CDR2 SASEGT. The CDR3 coding sequence is TGTGCCAGCAGTGAAAGGCGGAATATTCTCTTT. Its translation: CASSERRNILF.